One and the same sample provided the 17 T cell receptor beta chains below, sequenced in a study of spatial heterogeneity in lung cancer (dated by TCRdb to between 2019 and 2020). What this sample's time point label stands for: sample taken at primary tumor resection. Receptors were amplified or captured by 5' RACE. The instrument was a NextSeq 500. The raw public data were reprocessed by TCRdb itself: fastp quality trimming at Q25, MiXCR clonotype calling, in-frame beta chains only. Each entry is one CDR3 protein sequence, shown with its most common DNA and genes. This sample has a few thousand distinct CDR3 sequences in its table, and roughly 3% of those were observed once. More than 15% of the sample goes to the ten largest clones. The specimen was lung tissue, collected at surgery. These receptors came from a human donor with early-stage non-small cell lung cancer.

This clonotype appeared many times. The size of this beta chain means little, since it is a stray read in a library made for alpha chains. The V gene is TRBV19, the J gene TRBJ2-6, with D perhaps TRBD1 (6 bases). Germline loops: CDR1 LNHDA, CDR2 SQIVND (reference sequence). Between the trimmed V and J ends, which lost 8 bases and 0 bases, there was a span of 14 bases. The CDR3 totals 16 residues. CDR3 sequence: CASEVTGNSGANVLTF. The DNA of the CDR3 is TGTGCCAGTGAGGTCACAGGGAACTCTGGGGCCAACGTCCTGACTTTC. Full variable domain (rest looked up from reference TRBV19 and TRBJ2-6): DGGITQSPKYLFRKEGQNVTLSCEQNLNHDAMYWYRQDPGQGLRLIYYSQIVNDFQKGDIAEGYSVSREKKESFPLTVTSAQKNPTAFYLCASEVTGNSGANVLTFGAGSRLTVL.

This clonotype is medium-sized. The library was designed around alpha chains, so this beta chain is a stray read whose abundance carries little weight. The chain recombines TRBV6-5 with TRBJ1-2; D not certain. Germline CDR1 is MNHEY and CDR2 is SVGAGI. This CDR3 spans 13 amino acids. V was cut by 5 bases and J by 4 bases, with 11 bases left in between. CDR3 bases: TGTGCCAGCAGTCCCGGCGGGAGCTATGGCTACACCTTC. Its translation is CASSPGGSYGYTF.

This clonotype was counted at least ten times. This beta chain represents an off-target read in a library built for alpha chains; its size is of limited meaning. The rearrangement links TRBV4-3 to TRBJ2-1; D may be TRBD1 or TRBD2 (5 bases each). CDR1 is LGHNA and CDR2 is YSLEER in the germline V gene. V gave up 0 bases and J gave up 4 bases, with 13 bases separating them. This CDR3 has 16 amino acids. CDR3 DNA sequence: TGCGCCAGCAGCCAAGACGGGACGGTAACTTACAATGAGCAGTTCTTC. It yields the protein CASSQDGTVTYNEQFF.

Within the sample, this clonotype is medium-sized. This beta chain was picked up by a library intended for alpha chains and is off target, so its count carries little meaning. V gene TRBV10-3 combines with J gene TRBJ2-3; TRBD1 aligns across 9 bases. J gave up 4 bases and V 6 bases, and 5 bases lay outside the gene matches. CDR3 length: 14 amino acids. The germline V gene has CDR1 ENHRY and CDR2 SYGVKD. The CDR3 sequence is CAIRGGQGPDTQYF. DNA of the CDR3: TGTGCCATCAGGGGGGGACAGGGCCCAGATACGCAGTATTTT.

This clonotype is medium-sized (0.01 to 0.1%) in the sample. A library prepared for alpha chains yielded this beta chain as an off-target read; its size is of little meaning. This chain uses TRBV13 with TRBJ2-3, with 12 bases that match TRBD2. CDR3 length: 16 residues. V gave up 3 bases and J gave up 1 base; unmatched junction bases: 2. Germline values: CDR1 PRHDT, CDR2 FYEKMQ (reference sequence). The CDR3 DNA reads TGTGCCAGCAGCTTGACTAGCGGGGGCCGCACAGATACGCAGTATTTT. Amino acid sequence: CASSLTSGGRTDTQYF. Using reference TRBV13 and TRBJ2-3 for the parts outside the CDR3, the full variable domain is AAGVIQSPRHLIKEKRETATLKCYPIPRHDTVYWYQQGPGQDPQFLISFYEKMQSDKGSIPDRFSAQQFSDYHSELNMSSLELGDSALYFCASSLTSGGRTDTQYFGPGTRLTVL.

This clonotype was found many times. Within a library made for alpha chains, this beta chain is off target, and its count is uninformative. The chain carries TRBV7-9 and TRBJ2-3; 8 positions match TRBD2. Germline V CDR1 and CDR2: SEHNR, FQNEAQ (reference sequence). The CDR3 runs 15 residues. J lost 0 bases, V lost 6 bases, and 5 bases had no gene match. The CDR3 protein is CASSPGTSSTDTQYF. CDR3 nucleotides: TGTGCCAGCAGTCCCGGGACTAGTAGCACAGATACGCAGTATTTT.

In this sample, this clonotype is medium-sized. With the library built for alpha chains, this beta chain is off target and its frequency is not meaningful. The chain recombines TRBV7-8 with TRBJ2-7; D might be TRBD1 (6 bases). Trimming left V 7 bases short and J 2 bases short, with 18 bases between. This CDR3 has 15 amino acids. CDR1 is SGHVS, CDR2 FQNEAQ, per germline. In nucleotides, the CDR3 is TGTGCCAGCACCACTACAACAGGGTTTGCCTACGAGCAGTACGTC. Translation gives CASTTTTGFAYEQYV.

This clonotype is labeled medium-sized (0.01 to 0.1%). This beta chain was picked up by a library intended for alpha chains and is off target, so its count carries little meaning. The V and J genes are TRBV7-2 and TRBJ2-7, with D unresolved. Germline values: CDR1 SGHTA, CDR2 FQGNSA. V gave up 5 bases and J gave up 3 bases, with 11 bases separating them. The CDR3 extends over 13 amino acids. The CDR3 loop reads CASSNGRGYEQYF. The CDR3 DNA is TGTGCCAGCAGCAACGGACGCGGCTACGAGCAGTACTTC.

By sample fraction, this clonotype is medium-sized. Being off target in a library aimed at alpha chains, this beta chain has a size of little meaning. The V gene is TRBV19, the J gene TRBJ1-5, with 7 positions matching TRBD1. The trim removed 3 bases at V and 2 bases at J, leaving 4 bases unmatched. The length of the CDR3 is 15 residues. Germline V lookup: CDR1 LNHDA, CDR2 SQIVND (reference sequence). This CDR3 reads CASSIKGTGNQPQHF. CDR3 nucleotide sequence: TGTGCCAGTAGTATTAAGGGGACAGGCAATCAGCCCCAGCATTTT.

Points on this clonotype: This beta chain lies outside the target of a library built for alpha chains; its clone size means little. The V call is TRBV5-4, the J call TRBJ2-5; 8 nucleotides agree with TRBD1. The germline CDR1 and CDR2 sequences are SGHNT and YYREEE (reference sequence). CDR3 size: 15 residues. V lost 7 bases, J lost 5 bases, and 13 bases stayed unmatched. For the CDR3, the DNA is TGTGCCAGCTTGGCTGGCAGGGGGCGAGCGGAGACCCAGTACTTC. This encodes CASLAGRGRAETQYF. The whole variable domain, filled in from reference TRBV5-4 and TRBJ2-5, reads ETGVTQSPTHLIKTRGQQVTLRCSSQSGHNTVSWYQQALGQGPQFIFQYYREEENGRGNFPPRFSGLQFPNYSSELNVNALELDDSALYLCASLAGRGRAETQYFGPGTRLLVL.

This clonotype qualifies as medium-sized. The size of this beta chain means little, since it is a stray read in a library made for alpha chains. The CDR3 spells CASSESRDRATDTQYF. As DNA, the CDR3 is TGCGCCAGCAGTGAGTCGAGGGACAGGGCAACAGATACGCAGTATTTT. V is TRBV10-2 and J is TRBJ2-3; 9 bases line up with TRBD1. The CDR3 extends over 16 amino acids. V dropped 0 bases and J dropped 3; count of bases not matched to a gene: 4. The V gene's germline CDR1 is WSHSY and CDR2 SAAADI.

This clonotype turned up a few times. This beta chain is a stray sequence in a library constructed for alpha chains; its clone size is not meaningful. The CDR3 nucleotides are TGCGCCAGCAGCTATAGCGGGGGGGAAGAGACCCAGTACTTC. Amino acid sequence: CASSYSGGEETQYF. The chain combines TRBV5-1 with TRBJ2-5, with TRBD2 matching 11 bases. V shed 3 bases and J 3 bases; nucleotides not matched to a gene: 1. Germline lookup yields CDR1 SGHRS and CDR2 YFSETQ. This CDR3 region has 14 residues.

This clonotype has at least ten counts. An end of the junction differs from the germline gene, which may be a read error. This beta chain slipped into a library made for alpha chains as a stray read, so its size is not meaningful. V is TRBV27 and J is TRBJ1-5; 10 bases match TRBD1. The CDR3 has 16 amino acids. Germline CDR1 is MNHEY and CDR2 is SMNVEV (reference sequence). CDR3 sequence (DNA): TGCACCAGCAGTCGGCGACCGGGACAGGGGTGTCAGCCCCAGCATTTT. This sequence encodes CTSSRRPGQGCQPQHF.

This clonotype was seen repeatedly, ten times or more. Since it is a stray read in a library aimed at alpha chains, this beta chain has a size that is not meaningful. The V call is TRBV7-9, the J call TRBJ2-3; 9 nucleotides match TRBD1. The germline gives CDR1 SEHNR, CDR2 FQNEAQ (reference sequence). The CDR3 totals 15 residues. With 7 bases clipped from V and 2 bases from J, the junction kept 7 bases outside the gene matches. The CDR3 region has the DNA TGTGCCAGCATCCCGGGACAGGGACACACAGATACGCAGTATTTT. Its translation is CASIPGQGHTDTQYF.

Of note for this clonotype: As an off-target read in a library built for alpha chains, this beta chain has a frequency of little significance. The genes are TRBV12-3 or TRBV12-4 and TRBJ1-2, with 9 positions matching TRBD1. V lost 5 bases to trimming and J lost 0 bases; unmatched junction nucleotides: 7. The CDR3 is 16 residues long. CDR3 sequence reads: CASSPGTGTTNYGYTF. DNA for the CDR3: TGTGCCAGCAGTCCCGGGACAGGGACCACTAACTATGGCTACACCTTC.

By its share, this clonotype is medium-sized. This beta chain slipped into a library made for alpha chains as a stray read, so its size is not meaningful. The V gene is TRBV11-2, the J gene TRBJ1-2; D is possibly TRBD1 (5 bases). The CDR3 covers 15 residues. Germline V gene lookup returns CDR1 SGHAT and CDR2 FQNNGV. Trimming stripped 3 bases from V and 4 bases from J, with 15 bases between. The CDR3 is CASSFGSGSVYGYTF. The CDR3 coding sequence is TGTGCCAGCAGCTTCGGTTCAGGGAGTGTCTATGGCTACACCTTC.

This clonotype is large by share. This beta chain came through as a stray read in a library set up for alpha chains, and its size says little. The J gene is TRBJ2-3, the V gene TRBV7-2; TRBD2 agrees at 9 bases. This CDR3 has 17 amino acids. The germline V gene has CDR1 SGHTA and CDR2 FQGNSA. V lost 2 bases, J lost 2 bases, and 8 bases stayed unmatched. CDR3 residues: CASSLPERGEHTDTQYF. DNA of the CDR3: TGTGCCAGCAGCTTACCGGAGCGGGGGGAACACACAGATACGCAGTATTTT.